A selection of T cell receptor beta chains follows, all from one sample in a study of identical twins. TCRdb itself ran the 5' RACE reads through MiXCR, one entry per CDR3 protein. The sample consists of hundreds of thousands of distinct CDR3 sequences, nearly 9.5% of them appearing once. The data also belong to a second study, concerning yellow fever vaccine responses in identical twins.

Sequencing was carried out using CD8+ T cells sorted from blood. These TCRs come from a woman under 30 in good health. CDR3s include the opening cysteine and the closing phenylalanine or tryptophan. D genes are given only for firm matches. Clone size is not always given. Where it is, it says once, few, many or a class for expanded clones.

len	abundance	d_gene	v_gene	j_gene	CDR3aa	CDR3nt
15	few	NA	TRBV7-9	TRBJ1-1	CASSSRDGTRTEAFF	TGTGCCAGCAGTTCAAGGGATGGGACTAGGACTGAAGCTTTCTTT
13	few	NA	TRBV29-1	TRBJ2-1	CSVTRSSYNEQFF	TGCAGCGTTACTAGGAGCTCCTACAATGAGCAGTTCTTC
16	NA	NA	TRBV7-9	TRBJ1-2	CASSPGTTNTNYGYTF	TGTGCCAGCAGCCCAGGGACCACCAACACTAACTATGGCTACACCTTC
16	few	NA	TRBV24-1	TRBJ2-6	CATSPGRGSGANVLTF	TGTGCCACCAGTCCCGGGCGGGGCTCTGGGGCCAACGTCCTGACTTTC
13	NA	NA	TRBV27	TRBJ2-4	CASSLLGSGIQYF	TGTGCCAGCAGTTTACTAGGTTCAGGCATTCAGTACTTC
16	NA	NA	TRBV29-1	TRBJ2-3	CSVEDLNFPTQDTQYF	TGCAGCGTTGAAGATCTCAACTTCCCCACACAGGATACGCAGTATTTT
14	few	TRBD1	TRBV18	TRBJ2-5	CASSPRGPQETQYF	TGTGCCAGCTCCCCCAGGGGGCCCCAAGAGACCCAGTACTTC
14	many	NA	TRBV5-1	TRBJ2-7	CASSLAHNSYEQYF	TGCGCCAGCAGCTTGGCGCACAACAGCTACGAGCAGTACTTC
13	many	NA	TRBV7-9	TRBJ2-7	CASSLDITYEQYF	TGTGCCAGCAGCTTGGACATTACCTACGAGCAGTACTTC
20	few	NA	TRBV28	TRBJ2-2	CASSPPGGGALFGYTGELFF	TGTGCCAGCAGTCCCCCCGGAGGGGGCGCTTTATTTGGGTACACCGGGGAGCTGTTTTTT
14	many	TRBD2	TRBV20-1	TRBJ2-5	CSPRSSGGRETQYF	TGCAGTCCTAGATCTAGCGGAGGGAGGGAGACCCAGTACTTC
16	NA	TRBD2	TRBV12-3/TRBV12-4	TRBJ2-5	CASSFGLAGVGETQYF	TGTGCCAGCAGTTTCGGGCTAGCGGGAGTGGGAGAGACCCAGTACTTC
19	NA	NA	TRBV7-8	TRBJ1-5	CASSPRPGAAPNRNQPQHF	TGTGCCAGCAGCCCGAGGCCCGGGGCAGCCCCTAATCGGAATCAGCCCCAGCATTTT
16	NA	TRBD2	TRBV11-3	TRBJ2-1	CASSLGYPSGKDEQFF	TGTGCCAGCAGCTTAGGATATCCTAGCGGGAAGGATGAGCAGTTCTTC
17	NA	NA	TRBV4-1	TRBJ1-1	CASSHLSVGVMNTEAFF	TGCGCCAGCAGCCACCTATCGGTAGGAGTCATGAACACTGAAGCTTTCTTT
14	many	TRBD1	TRBV27	TRBJ2-1	CASSASQGWNEQFF	TGTGCCAGCAGTGCATCACAGGGGTGGAATGAGCAGTTCTTC
15	NA	TRBD2	TRBV12-3/TRBV12-4	TRBJ2-1	CASSRGLAGWNEQFF	TGTGCCAGCAGCCGCGGACTAGCGGGATGGAATGAGCAGTTCTTC
15	NA	NA	TRBV6-1	TRBJ1-1	CASRVIKGGNTEAFF	TGTGCCAGCAGGGTAATCAAGGGAGGGAACACTGAAGCTTTCTTT
12	NA	NA	TRBV4-2	TRBJ2-7	CASSPDGGLMYF	TGTGCCAGCAGCCCGGACGGAGGGCTTATGTACTTC
15	few	NA	TRBV27	TRBJ2-1	CASSLLGPSYNEQFF	TGTGCCAGCAGTTTATTGGGGCCCTCCTACAATGAGCAGTTCTTC
14	many	NA	TRBV12-3/TRBV12-4	TRBJ1-1	CASSSWAENTEAFF	TGTGCCAGCAGTTCTTGGGCGGAGAACACTGAAGCTTTCTTT
14	many	TRBD2	TRBV11-2	TRBJ2-1	CASSLISGGDEQFF	TGTGCCAGCAGCTTGATTAGCGGGGGGGATGAGCAGTTCTTC
14	few	TRBD2	TRBV5-1	TRBJ2-7	CASSTSGPVYEQYF	TGCGCCAGCAGTACTAGCGGACCCGTTTACGAGCAGTACTTC
12	NA	NA	TRBV2	TRBJ2-3	CASSEIADTQYF	TGTGCCAGCAGTGAGATCGCAGATACGCAGTATTTT
13	many	TRBD1	TRBV29-1	TRBJ2-2	CSVGQGYTGELFF	TGCAGCGTTGGACAGGGATACACCGGGGAGCTGTTTTTT
14	many	NA	TRBV7-9	TRBJ1-1	CASSLDVLNTEAFF	TGTGCCAGCAGCTTAGATGTTCTTAACACTGAAGCTTTCTTT
17	few	NA	TRBV7-9	TRBJ2-3	CASSEPVEAGNTDTQYF	TGTGCCAGCAGCGAACCGGTAGAGGCAGGTAACACAGATACGCAGTATTTT
13	NA	TRBD2	TRBV6-1	TRBJ2-7	CASSELAGYEQYF	TGTGCCAGCAGTGAACTAGCGGGCTACGAGCAGTACTTC
15	few	NA	TRBV25-1	TRBJ1-5	CASSEYKGGNQPQHF	TGTGCCAGCAGTGAATATAAGGGGGGGAATCAGCCCCAGCATTTT
12	NA	NA	TRBV27	TRBJ2-7	CASKGDGPEQYF	TGTGCCAGCAAGGGAGATGGACCCGAGCAGTACTTC
13	NA	TRBD1	TRBV29-1	TRBJ2-7	CSGLDRGSYEQYF	TGCAGCGGTTTGGACAGGGGCTCCTACGAGCAGTACTTC
12	many	TRBD2	TRBV29-1	TRBJ2-1	CSAKGLAGVFFF	TGCAGCGCCAAAGGACTAGCGGGAGTTTTTTTCTTC
15	few	TRBD1	TRBV11-2	TRBJ2-7	CASSYLGTGIYEQYF	TGTGCCAGCAGCTACCTCGGGACAGGGATCTACGAGCAGTACTTC
19	NA	NA	TRBV20-1	TRBJ2-1	CSARAHDAMGVLDYNEQFF	TGCAGTGCTAGAGCCCACGACGCGATGGGGGTTTTGGATTACAATGAGCAGTTCTTC
12	NA	NA	TRBV12-5	TRBJ2-2	CASGYGTGELFF	TGTGCTAGTGGATATGGGACCGGGGAGCTGTTTTTT
16	few	NA	TRBV10-3	TRBJ2-1	CAISESSSSSYNEQFF	TGTGCCATCAGTGAGTCTTCTAGCAGCTCCTACAATGAGCAGTTCTTC
15	NA	NA	TRBV7-8	TRBJ2-7	CASTNRGGGLYEQYF	TGTGCCAGCACCAACAGAGGCGGCGGACTCTACGAGCAGTACTTC
13	NA	NA	TRBV29-1	TRBJ2-7	CSVSPGHSYEQYF	TGCAGCGTTTCCCCGGGACACTCCTACGAGCAGTACTTC